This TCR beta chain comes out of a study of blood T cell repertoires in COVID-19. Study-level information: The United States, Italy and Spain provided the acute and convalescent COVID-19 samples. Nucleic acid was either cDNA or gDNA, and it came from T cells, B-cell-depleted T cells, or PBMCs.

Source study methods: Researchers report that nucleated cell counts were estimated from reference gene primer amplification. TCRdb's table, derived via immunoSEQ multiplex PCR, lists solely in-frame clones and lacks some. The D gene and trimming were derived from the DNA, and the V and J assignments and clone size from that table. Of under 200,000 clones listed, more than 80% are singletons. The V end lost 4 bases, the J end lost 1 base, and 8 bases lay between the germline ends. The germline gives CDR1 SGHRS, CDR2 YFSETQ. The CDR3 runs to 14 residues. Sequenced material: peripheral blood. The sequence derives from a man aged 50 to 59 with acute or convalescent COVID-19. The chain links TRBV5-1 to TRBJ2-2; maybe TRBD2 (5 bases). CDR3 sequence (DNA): TGCGCCAGCAGCGAGGGAAAGAACACCGGGGAGCTGTTTTTT. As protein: CASSEGKNTGELFF.